This section outlines one T cell receptor (beta chain) sequence together with its context. There is no known antigen for this receptor. Base qualities were left out, and no much larger clone turns up one base away. The CDR3 regions of human TCRbeta chains were analyzed by immunosequencing. In the authors' own workflow: TCRs in the repertoires were matched against a reference library of SARS-CoV-2-specific TCRs that had been generated with the MIRA antigen-specificity platform. Breadth was defined as the fraction of unique TCRs that were SARS-CoV-2-associated. Depth was defined as the fraction of total T cells that were SARS-CoV-2-associated. Each spike-specific TCR was assigned to its reactive spike region and to a CD4 or CD8 class using the MIRA data. Log10-transformed breadth and depth values were compared by one-way ANOVA with Sidak's multiple comparisons tests. As stored in TCRdb, this immuneACCESS dataset retains in-frame rearrangements with V and J assigned. A fraction of the clones does not appear; measured against another copy, unresolved V genes explain less than half of the discrepancy, and the remainder lacks a known reason. That table is the source of V, J and clone size, and D and trimming were worked out from the DNA. The sample table shows 150,000 to 200,000 clones, and about 88% are seen once. The ten largest clones take up 1.5% to 2% of the sample.

This sample was taken from a study of T cell responses to AZD1222 COVID-19 vaccine (dated by TCRdb to the early 2020s). Some background on the complete study: AZD1222 recipients whose second dose came at about 4 weeks and those whose second dose came at about 12 weeks were combined into one group, since spike-specific TCR depth and breadth did not differ between the two schedules. TCR sequencing was performed for some 250 trial participants, of whom roughly 200 were given two doses of AZD1222 and roughly 25 were given two doses of MenACWY control vaccine. Trial participants were enrolled by age into subgroups of 18-55, 56-69 and 70-plus years, and around 140, 26 and 57 TCR-sequenced participants, respectively, were included in these subgroups.

The full study reports these points: Only five to seven AZD1222 recipients were SARS-CoV-2 seropositive at baseline, limiting conclusions about previously exposed vaccinees. After two AZD1222 doses, both the breadth and the depth of spike-specific TCRs were significantly higher than at day 0 and than in MenACWY recipients. The vaccine-associated CD4 TCRs covered the entire spike protein, and the dominant responses fell in regions 160-218 and 743-854. Because no samples from the day 14 peak response were available, repertoires could be characterized only after the peak T cell response. Reportedly, almost half of the unique spike-specific TCRs recognized epitopes lying outside the regions that are mutated in the B.1.351 and B.1.1.7 variants. Most participants were white British and females outnumbered males, and the authors suggested that clonal diversity may have been underestimated. The 56-69-year group was small, and its depth increase did not reach significance, likely because of low power.

From the cysteine through the phenylalanine, the CDR3 covers 19 amino acids. The sequence is cut down to CDR3 DNA, 57 bases in frame from base 1. Trimming accounts for 3 bases at V and 4 bases at J, while the number of junction bases matched to no gene is 16. The CDR1 and CDR2 encoded by the germline V gene (reference sequence) are SGHKS and YYEKEE. The meaning of the sample's time point label: baseline before first vaccination. Vaccinee samples were obtained from the UK trials COV001 and COV002, which included a single-blind randomized controlled phase 2/3 trial of AZD1222 (ChAdOx1 nCoV-19) in healthy adults. For TCRbeta chain sequencing, PBMC samples from trial participants were taken at day 0 and at day 28 after the second dose.

This chain is built from TRBV5-5 and TRBJ1-2; TRBD1 matches 12 bases in the middle. Sample: peripheral blood, taken on day 0 of AZD1222 vaccination. The receptor comes from an adult in good health. Here is the DNA: TGTGCCAGCAGCTCGCGGCCGGGACAGGGGGCTCCTATCCTCTATGGCTACACCTTC. It is translated as CASSSRPGQGAPILYGYTF.